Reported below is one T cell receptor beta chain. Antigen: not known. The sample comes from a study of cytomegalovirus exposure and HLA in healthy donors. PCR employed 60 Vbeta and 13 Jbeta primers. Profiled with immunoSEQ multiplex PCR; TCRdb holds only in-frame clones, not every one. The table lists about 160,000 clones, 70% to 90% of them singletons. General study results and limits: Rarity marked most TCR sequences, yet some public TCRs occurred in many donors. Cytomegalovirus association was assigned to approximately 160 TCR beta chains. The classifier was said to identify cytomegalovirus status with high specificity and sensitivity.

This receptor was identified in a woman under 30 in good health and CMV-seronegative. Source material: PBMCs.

CDR3 sequence (DNA): TGTGCCAGTAGTAGGCTGGCTAGCGGGAGTTCCTACAATGAGCAGTTCTTC. Amino acids: CASSRLASGSSYNEQFF. J is TRBJ2-1 and V is TRBV19; the match to TRBD2 covers 10 bases. With 4 bases clipped from V and 1 base from J, the junction kept 7 bases outside the gene matches. CDR1 LNHDA and CDR2 SQIVND come from the germline V gene (reference sequence). There are 17 residues in the CDR3. Variable domain in full (rest from reference TRBV19 and TRBJ2-1): DGGITQSPKYLFRKEGQNVTLSCEQNLNHDAMYWYRQDPGQGLRLIYYSQIVNDFQKGDIAEGYSVSREKKESFPLTVTSAQKNPTAFYLCASSRLASGSSYNEQFFGPGTRLTVL.